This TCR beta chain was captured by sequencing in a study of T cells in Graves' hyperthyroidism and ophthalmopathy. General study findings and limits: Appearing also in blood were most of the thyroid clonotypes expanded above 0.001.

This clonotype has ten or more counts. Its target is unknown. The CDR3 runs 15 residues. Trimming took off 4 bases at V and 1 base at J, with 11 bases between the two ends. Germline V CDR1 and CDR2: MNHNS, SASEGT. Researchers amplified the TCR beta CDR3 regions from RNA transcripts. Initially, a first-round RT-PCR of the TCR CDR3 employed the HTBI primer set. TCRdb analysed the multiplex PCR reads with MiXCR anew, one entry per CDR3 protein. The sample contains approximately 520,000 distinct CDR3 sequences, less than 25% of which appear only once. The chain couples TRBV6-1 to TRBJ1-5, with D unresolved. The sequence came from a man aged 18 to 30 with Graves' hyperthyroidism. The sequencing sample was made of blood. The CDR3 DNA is TGTGCCAGCAGTGTAAAGGGAGTCAGCAATCAGCCCCAGCATTTT. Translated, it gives CASSVKGVSNQPQHF.